This T cell receptor beta chain appears in the sequencing data of a study of cytomegalovirus exposure and HLA in healthy donors. Study at large: Within an early data release were tens of millions of unique TCRs drawn from HLA-typed donors.

The PCR was carried out with 60 Vbeta primers and 13 Jbeta primers. The method was immunoSEQ multiplex PCR; TCRdb's version includes in-frame clones alone and lacks a portion of them. The table includes some 150,000 clones, less than 85% detected once. The CDR3 is 16 amino acids. Germline loops: CDR1 SGHNT, CDR2 YYREEE (reference sequence). Losses at the gene ends were 0 bases for V and 2 bases for J; bases not matched to a gene: 4. Study outcomes and limitations: A later analysis reportedly found that, within productive TCRs, an Asian-associated ancestry cluster had fewer N-insertions than the mean observed across the approximately 700 donors. Later on, a genetic analysis was performed. It linked a missense variant in DCLRE1C with V- and J-gene trimming of TCR beta. The dataset shows that most TCR sequences were rare, while some public TCRs occurred in many donors.

For this clone: Its antigen is still unknown.

This chain links TRBV5-4 with TRBJ2-2, with 7 bases fitting TRBD2. The sample taken for sequencing was PBMCs. The TCR comes from a woman in her fifties or sixties in good health and CMV-seropositive. CDR3 sequence (DNA): TGTGCCAGCAGCTTGGTGCGGGGGTTCAACACCGGGGAGCTGTTTTTT. Protein: CASSLVRGFNTGELFF.